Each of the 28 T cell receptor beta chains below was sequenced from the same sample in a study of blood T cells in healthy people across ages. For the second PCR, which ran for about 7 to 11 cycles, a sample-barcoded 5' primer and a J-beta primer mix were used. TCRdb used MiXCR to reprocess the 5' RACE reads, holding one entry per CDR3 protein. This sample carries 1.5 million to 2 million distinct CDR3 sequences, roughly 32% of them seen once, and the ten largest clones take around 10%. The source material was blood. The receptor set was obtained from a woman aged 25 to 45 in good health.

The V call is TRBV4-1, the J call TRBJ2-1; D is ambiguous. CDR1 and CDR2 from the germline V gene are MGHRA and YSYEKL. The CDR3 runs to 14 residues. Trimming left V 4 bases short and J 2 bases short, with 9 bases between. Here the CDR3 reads CASSRPGAYNEQFF. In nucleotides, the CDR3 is TGCGCCAGCAGCCGCCCAGGAGCCTACAATGAGCAGTTCTTC.

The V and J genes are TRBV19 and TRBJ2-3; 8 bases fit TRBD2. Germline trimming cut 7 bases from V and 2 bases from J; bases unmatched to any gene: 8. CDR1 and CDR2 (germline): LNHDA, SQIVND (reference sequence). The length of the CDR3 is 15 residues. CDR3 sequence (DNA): TGTGCCAGTACCCCACTAGCGGCAGACACAGATACGCAGTATTTT. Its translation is CASTPLAADTDTQYF.

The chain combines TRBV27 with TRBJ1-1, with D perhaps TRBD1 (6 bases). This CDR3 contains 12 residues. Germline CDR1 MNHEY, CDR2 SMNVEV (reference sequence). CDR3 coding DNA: TGTGCTTCTGGGGGGCCTCGGGCCGAAGCTTTCTTT. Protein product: CASGGPRAEAFF.

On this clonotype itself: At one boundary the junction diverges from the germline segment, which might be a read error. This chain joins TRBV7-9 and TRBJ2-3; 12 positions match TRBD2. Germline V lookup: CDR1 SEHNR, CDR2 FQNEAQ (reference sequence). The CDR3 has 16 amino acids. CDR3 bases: TGTGTCAGCAGCTTCCCACTAGCGGGAGGTTTGGATACGCAGTATTTT. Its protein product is CVSSFPLAGGLDTQYF.

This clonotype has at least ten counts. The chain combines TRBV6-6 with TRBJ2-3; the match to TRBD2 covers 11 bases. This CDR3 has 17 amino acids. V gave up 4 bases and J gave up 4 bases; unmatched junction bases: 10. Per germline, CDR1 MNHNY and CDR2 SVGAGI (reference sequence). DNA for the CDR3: TGTGCCAGCAGTTCCGGACTAGCGGGTTGGGTCGCAGATACGCAGTATTTT. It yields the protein CASSSGLAGWVADTQYF.

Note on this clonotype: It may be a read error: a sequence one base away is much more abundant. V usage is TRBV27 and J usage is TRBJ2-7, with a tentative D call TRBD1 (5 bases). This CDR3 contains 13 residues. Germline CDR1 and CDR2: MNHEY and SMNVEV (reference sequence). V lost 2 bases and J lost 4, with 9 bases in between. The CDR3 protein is CASSLGAWYEQYF. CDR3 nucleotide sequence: TGTGCCAGCAGTTTAGGGGCTTGGTACGAGCAGTACTTC.

The CDR3 protein is CASSQDSSFVGSNYGYTF. The CDR3 DNA is TGTGCCAGCAGCCAAGATTCGTCCTTCGTGGGCAGCAACTATGGCTACACCTTC. V and J are TRBV3-1 and TRBJ1-2; the D is unclear. The CDR3 is 18 residues long. The germline V and J ends were trimmed by 0 bases and 2 bases, with 19 bases remaining between them. Germline lookup yields CDR1 LGHDT and CDR2 YNNKEL (reference sequence).

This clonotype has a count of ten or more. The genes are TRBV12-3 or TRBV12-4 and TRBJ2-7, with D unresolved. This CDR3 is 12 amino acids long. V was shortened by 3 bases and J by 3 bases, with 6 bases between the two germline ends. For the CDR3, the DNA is TGTGCCAGCAGTTTCTCTAACTACGAGCAGTACTTC. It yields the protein CASSFSNYEQYF.

The CDR3 protein is CASSYKRDNTSGGTDTQYF. CDR3 coding DNA: TGTGCCAGCAGTTACAAAAGGGACAACACTAGCGGGGGGACAGATACGCAGTATTTT. This chain uses TRBV6-5 with TRBJ2-3, with TRBD2 matching 12 bases. The CDR3 is 19 amino acids. Germline V gene data show CDR1 as MNHEY and CDR2 as SVGAGI. Trimming took 2 bases from V and 3 from J; bases not matched to a gene: 12.

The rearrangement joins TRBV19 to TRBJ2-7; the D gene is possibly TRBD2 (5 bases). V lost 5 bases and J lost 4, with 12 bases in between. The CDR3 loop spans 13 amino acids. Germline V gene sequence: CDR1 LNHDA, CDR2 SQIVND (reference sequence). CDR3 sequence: CASSWTDNYEQYF. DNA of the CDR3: TGTGCCAGTAGTTGGACTGACAATTACGAGCAGTACTTC.

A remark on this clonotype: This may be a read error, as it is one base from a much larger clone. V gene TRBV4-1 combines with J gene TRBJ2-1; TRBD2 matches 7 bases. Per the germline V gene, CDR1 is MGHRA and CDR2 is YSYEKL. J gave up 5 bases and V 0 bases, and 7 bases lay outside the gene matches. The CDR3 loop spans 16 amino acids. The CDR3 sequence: CASSQEAPAGHNEQFF. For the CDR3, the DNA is TGCGCCAGCAGCCAAGAGGCCCCAGCGGGGCACAATGAGCAGTTCTTC.

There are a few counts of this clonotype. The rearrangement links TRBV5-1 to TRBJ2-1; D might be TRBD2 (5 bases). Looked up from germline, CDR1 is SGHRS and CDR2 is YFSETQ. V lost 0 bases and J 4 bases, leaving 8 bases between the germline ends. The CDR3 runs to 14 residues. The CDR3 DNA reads TGCGCCAGCAGCTTGGCCGACTATTACAATGAGCAGTTCTTC. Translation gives CASSLADYYNEQFF.

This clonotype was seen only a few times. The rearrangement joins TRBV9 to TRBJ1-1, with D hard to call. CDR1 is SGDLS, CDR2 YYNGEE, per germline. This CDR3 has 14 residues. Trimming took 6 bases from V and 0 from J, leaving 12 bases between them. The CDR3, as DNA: TGTGCCAGCAAGCCCAGCCCTTTGAACACTGAAGCTTTCTTT. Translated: CASKPSPLNTEAFF.

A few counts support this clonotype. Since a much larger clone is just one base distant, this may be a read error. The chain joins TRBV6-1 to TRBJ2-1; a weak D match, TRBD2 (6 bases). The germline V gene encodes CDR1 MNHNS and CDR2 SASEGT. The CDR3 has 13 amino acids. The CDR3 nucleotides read TGTGCCAGCAATGAAGTTGGAGGGAGGGAGCAGTTCTTC. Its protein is CASNEVGGREQFF.

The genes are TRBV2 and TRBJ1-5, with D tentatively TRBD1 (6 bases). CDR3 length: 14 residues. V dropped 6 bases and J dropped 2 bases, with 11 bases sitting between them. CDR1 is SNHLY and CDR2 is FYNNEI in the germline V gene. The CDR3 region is CASRPRQGNQPQHF. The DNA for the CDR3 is TGTGCCAGCAGACCACGACAGGGCAATCAGCCCCAGCATTTT.

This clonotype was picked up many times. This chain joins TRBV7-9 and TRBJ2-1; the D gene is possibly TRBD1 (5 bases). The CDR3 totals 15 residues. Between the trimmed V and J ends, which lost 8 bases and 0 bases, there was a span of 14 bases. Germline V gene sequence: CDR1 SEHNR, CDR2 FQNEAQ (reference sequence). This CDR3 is CASGAADSSYNEQFF. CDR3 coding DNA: TGTGCCAGCGGGGCGGCGGATAGCTCCTACAATGAGCAGTTCTTC. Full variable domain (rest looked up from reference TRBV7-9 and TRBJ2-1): DTGVSQNPRHKITKRGQNVTFRCDPISEHNRLYWYRQTLGQGPEFLTYFQNEAQLEKSRLLSDRFSAERPKGSFSTLEIQRTEQGDSAMYLCASGAADSSYNEQFFGPGTRLTVL.

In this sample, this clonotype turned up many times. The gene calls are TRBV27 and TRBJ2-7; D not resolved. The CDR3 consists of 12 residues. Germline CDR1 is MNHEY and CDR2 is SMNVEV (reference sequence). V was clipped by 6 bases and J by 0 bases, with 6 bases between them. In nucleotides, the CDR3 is TGTGCCAGCAGAGACCGCTCCTACGAGCAGTACTTC. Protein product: CASRDRSYEQYF.

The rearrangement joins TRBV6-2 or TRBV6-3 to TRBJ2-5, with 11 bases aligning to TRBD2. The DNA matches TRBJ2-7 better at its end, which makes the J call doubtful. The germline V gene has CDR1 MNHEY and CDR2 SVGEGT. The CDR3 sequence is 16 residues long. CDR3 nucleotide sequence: TGTGCCAGCAGTTACGAAGAACTAGCGGGAGTGGGCGAGCAGTACTTC. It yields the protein CASSYEELAGVGEQYF.

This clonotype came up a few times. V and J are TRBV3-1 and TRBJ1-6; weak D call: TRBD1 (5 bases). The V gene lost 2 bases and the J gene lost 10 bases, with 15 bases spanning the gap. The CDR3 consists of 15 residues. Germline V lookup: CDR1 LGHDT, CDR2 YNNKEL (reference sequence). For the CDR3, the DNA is TGTGCCAGCAGCCAATTCCAAGGGGTCAGATCACCCCTCCACTTT. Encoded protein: CASSQFQGVRSPLHF.

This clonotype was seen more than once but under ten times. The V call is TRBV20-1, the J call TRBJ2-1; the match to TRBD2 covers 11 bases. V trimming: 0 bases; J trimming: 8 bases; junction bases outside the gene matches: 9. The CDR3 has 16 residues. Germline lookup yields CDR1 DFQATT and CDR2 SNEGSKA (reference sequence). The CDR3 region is CSARDSLAGVIDEQFF. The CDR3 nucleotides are TGCAGTGCTAGAGATTCACTAGCGGGAGTGATCGATGAGCAGTTCTTC.

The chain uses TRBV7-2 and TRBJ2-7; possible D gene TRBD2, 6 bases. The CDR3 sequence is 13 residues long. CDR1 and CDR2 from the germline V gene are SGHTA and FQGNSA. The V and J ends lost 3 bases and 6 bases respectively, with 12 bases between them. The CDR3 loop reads CASSFGGVGEQYF. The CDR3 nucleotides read TGTGCCAGCAGCTTTGGCGGGGTAGGCGAGCAGTACTTC.

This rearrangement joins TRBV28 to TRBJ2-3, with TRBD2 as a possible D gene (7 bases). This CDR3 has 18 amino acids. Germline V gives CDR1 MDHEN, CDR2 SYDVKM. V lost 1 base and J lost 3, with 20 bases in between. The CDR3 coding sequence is TGTGCCAGCAGTTTATTGGGGGGGCGAGGTATTAGAACAGATACGCAGTATTTT. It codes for CASSLLGGRGIRTDTQYF.

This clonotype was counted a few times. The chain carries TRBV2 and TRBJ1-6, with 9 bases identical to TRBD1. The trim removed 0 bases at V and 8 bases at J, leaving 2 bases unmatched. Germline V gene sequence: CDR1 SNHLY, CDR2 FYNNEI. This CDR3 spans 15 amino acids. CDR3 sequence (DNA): TGTGCCAGCAGTGAAGCTGGGACAGGGTATTCACCCCTCCACTTT. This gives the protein CASSEAGTGYSPLHF.

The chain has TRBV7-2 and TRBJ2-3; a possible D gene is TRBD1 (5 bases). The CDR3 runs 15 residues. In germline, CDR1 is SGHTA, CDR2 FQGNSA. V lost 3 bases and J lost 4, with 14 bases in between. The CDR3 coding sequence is TGTGCCAGCAGCTTCGGACCTGGGGCGGCAGATACGCAGTATTTT. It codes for CASSFGPGAADTQYF.

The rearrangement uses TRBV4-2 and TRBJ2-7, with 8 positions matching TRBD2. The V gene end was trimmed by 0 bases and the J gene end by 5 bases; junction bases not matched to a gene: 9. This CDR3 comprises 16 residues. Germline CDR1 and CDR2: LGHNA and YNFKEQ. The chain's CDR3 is CASSQDRAGEGHEQYF. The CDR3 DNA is TGTGCCAGCAGCCAAGATCGAGCGGGAGAGGGCCACGAGCAGTACTTC.

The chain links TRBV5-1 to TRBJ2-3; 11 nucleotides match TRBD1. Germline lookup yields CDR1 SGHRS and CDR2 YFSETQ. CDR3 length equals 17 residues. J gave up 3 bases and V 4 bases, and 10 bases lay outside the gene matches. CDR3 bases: TGCGCCAGCAGCCCCGGGACAGGGGGGATTATAACAGATACGCAGTATTTT. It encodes CASSPGTGGIITDTQYF.

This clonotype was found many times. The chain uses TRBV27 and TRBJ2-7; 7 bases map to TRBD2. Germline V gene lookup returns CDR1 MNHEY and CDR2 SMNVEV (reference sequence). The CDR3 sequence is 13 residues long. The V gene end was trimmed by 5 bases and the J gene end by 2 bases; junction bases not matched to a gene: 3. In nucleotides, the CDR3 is TGTGCCAGCAGTCAGCGGGGCCCCTACGAGCAGTACTTC. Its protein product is CASSQRGPYEQYF.

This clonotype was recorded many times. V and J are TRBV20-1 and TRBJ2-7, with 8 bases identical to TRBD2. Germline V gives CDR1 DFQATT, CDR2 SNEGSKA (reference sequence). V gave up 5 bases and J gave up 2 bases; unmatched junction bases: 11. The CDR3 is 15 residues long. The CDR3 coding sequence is TGCAGTGCTTTTCCCAGGCGGGGGGACCCCTACGAGCAGTACTTC. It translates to CSAFPRRGDPYEQYF.